Listed below are T cell receptor beta chains from one sample, sequenced in a study of blood T cell repertoires in COVID-19. Only in-frame clones appear in the TCRdb table, and some are missing; sequencing was by immunoSEQ multiplex PCR. Among 200,000 to 300,000 clones listed, more than 80% were seen once. The sample taken for sequencing was peripheral blood. Receptors originate from a human donor in a cohort sampled during active COVID-19. Both conserved end residues are trimmed from each CDR3. Each record gives: V gene, J gene, CDR3 protein.

TRBV20-1	TRBJ1-1	SASSTANTEAF
TRBV29-1	TRBJ2-3	SVAQTSGGFTDTQY
TRBV24-1	TRBJ1-6	ATSDPRDRRDQYNSPLH
TRBV12-3/TRBV12-4	TRBJ1-1	ASSSTGNTEAF
TRBV5-1	TRBJ1-3	ASSEDSGNTIY
TRBV7-2	TRBJ2-5	ASSIKREWAAQTQY
TRBV15	TRBJ2-1	ATSRRYGTEKSSYNEQF
TRBV5-4	TRBJ1-6	ASSLGGTGISPLH
TRBV6-6	TRBJ2-5	ASSPDRFQETQY
TRBV2	TRBJ2-2	ASNRLAGDIGELF
TRBV25-1	TRBJ2-7	ASSEPPNEQY
TRBV20-1	TRBJ1-2	SASVGQGYGYT
TRBV6-1	TRBJ2-7	ASSEALRGEQY
TRBV11-2	TRBJ2-7	ASSQTFDRGPREQY
TRBV4-2	TRBJ1-6	ASSQPDRGSPLH
TRBV12-5	TRBJ1-2	ASGFKDSTSLYGYT
TRBV5-1	TRBJ2-4	ASSTGQGRNIQY
TRBV29-1	TRBJ2-7	SVAGGGSLY
TRBV21-1	TRBJ1-1	ASSKSVRGTEAF
TRBV10-3	TRBJ1-5	AISEGQSNQPQH
TRBV6-5	TRBJ2-7	ASSPGDGYEQY
TRBV27	TRBJ1-5	ASSRTGVFRQPQH
TRBV28	TRBJ1-1	ASSFEGNTEAF
TRBV2	TRBJ2-7	ASSESSYEQY
TRBV3-1/TRBV3-2	TRBJ1-6	ASSSTGNSPLH
TRBV11-2	TRBJ1-3	ASSGLHSGNTIY
TRBV21-1	TRBJ2-7	ASSKWPGTGYEQY
TRBV5-1	TRBJ1-1	ASSLGQDTEAF
TRBV27	TRBJ2-1	ASRPEREGSYHEQF
TRBV10-1	TRBJ2-3	ASSRDRGRTDTQY
TRBV29-1	TRBJ2-6	SVGKGPGANVLT
TRBV10-3	TRBJ1-2	AISESGDNYGYT
TRBV4-1	TRBJ1-2	ASSRLLIQGRKDGYT
TRBV11-2	TRBJ1-1	ASSLWGQTENTEAF
TRBV6-4	TRBJ1-5	ASSETGGDNQPQH
TRBV5-8	TRBJ1-2	ASSLRQGVYGYT
TRBV10-3	TRBJ2-5	AISEGGKETQY
TRBV19	TRBJ2-5	ASSSPGGETQY